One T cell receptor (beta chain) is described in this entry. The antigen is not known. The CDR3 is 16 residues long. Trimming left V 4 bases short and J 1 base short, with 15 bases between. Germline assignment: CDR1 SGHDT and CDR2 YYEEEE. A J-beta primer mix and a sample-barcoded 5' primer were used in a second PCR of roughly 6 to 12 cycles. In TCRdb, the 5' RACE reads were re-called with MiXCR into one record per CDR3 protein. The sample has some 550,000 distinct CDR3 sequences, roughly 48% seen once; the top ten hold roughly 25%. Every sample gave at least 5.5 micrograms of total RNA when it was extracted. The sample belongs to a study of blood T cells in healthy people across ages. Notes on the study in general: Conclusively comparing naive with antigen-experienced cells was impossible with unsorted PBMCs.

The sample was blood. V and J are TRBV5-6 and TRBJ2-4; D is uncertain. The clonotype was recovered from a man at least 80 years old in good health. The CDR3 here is CASSAPLALAKNIQYF. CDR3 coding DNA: TGTGCCAGCAGCGCGCCCTTGGCATTGGCCAAAAACATTCAGTACTTC.